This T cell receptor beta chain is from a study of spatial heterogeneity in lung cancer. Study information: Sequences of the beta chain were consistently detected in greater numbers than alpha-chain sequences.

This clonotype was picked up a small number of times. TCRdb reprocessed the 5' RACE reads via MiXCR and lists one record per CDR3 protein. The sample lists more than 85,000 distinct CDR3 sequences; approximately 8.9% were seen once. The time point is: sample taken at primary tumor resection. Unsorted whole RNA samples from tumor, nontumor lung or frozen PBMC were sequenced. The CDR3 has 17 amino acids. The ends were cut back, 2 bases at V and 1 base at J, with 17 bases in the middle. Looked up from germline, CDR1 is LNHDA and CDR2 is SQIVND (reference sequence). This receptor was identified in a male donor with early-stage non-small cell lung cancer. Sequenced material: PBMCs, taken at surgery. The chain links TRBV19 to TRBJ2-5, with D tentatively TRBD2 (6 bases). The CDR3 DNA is TGTGCCAGTAGTATACGAACGGGACTCCGGATCCAAGAGACCCAGTACTTC. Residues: CASSIRTGLRIQETQYF. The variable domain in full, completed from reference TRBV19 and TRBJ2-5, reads DGGITQSPKYLFRKEGQNVTLSCEQNLNHDAMYWYRQDPGQGLRLIYYSQIVNDFQKGDIAEGYSVSREKKESFPLTVTSAQKNPTAFYLCASSIRTGLRIQETQYFGPGTRLLVL.